The next 17 T cell receptor beta chains were all read from a single sample in a study of blood T cells in healthy people across ages (dated by TCRdb to the mid-2010s). To prepare the library, 5' RACE was applied. TCRdb records Illumina HiSeq 2500 as the sequencer. A second PCR of roughly 6 to 12 cycles was run with a J-beta primer mix and a sample-barcoded 5' primer. Through fastp at Q25 and MiXCR, TCRdb rebuilt clones from the public reads, retaining in-frame beta chains. Rows merge per CDR3 protein into single entries with the most common DNA and genes. The sample table records 1 million or so distinct CDR3 sequences; roughly 24% of these occur just once. The biggest ten clones account for approximately 0.7% of the sample. The same specimen was also included in a second study, on T cells of mothers and their children.

The specimen was blood. The origin of the receptors is a girl aged 2-10 years in good health.

This clonotype turned up a few times. Germline is not matched at one junction end, which may reflect a read error. The chain links TRBV28 to TRBJ2-5, with D possibly being TRBD1 or TRBD2 (5 bases each). Gene TRBJ2-7 matches the end of the DNA better, so the J call may be wrong. This CDR3 spans 15 amino acids. Germline V CDR1 and CDR2: MDHEN, SYDVKM. The CDR3 DNA follows: TGTGCCAGCAGTCTCACCGGGACCTACTCCTGCGAGCAGTACTTC. Translation: CASSLTGTYSCEQYF.

The chain has TRBV5-1 and TRBJ2-5, with D perhaps TRBD1 (6 bases). V was clipped by 2 bases and J by 7 bases, with 18 bases between them. Germline values: CDR1 SGHRS, CDR2 YFSETQ. CDR3 length: 15 amino acids. Here the CDR3 reads CASSLEDPLRGTQYF. The CDR3 DNA is TGCGCCAGCAGCTTAGAGGACCCGCTCAGGGGGACCCAGTACTTC.

V gene TRBV28 combines with J gene TRBJ2-4; the D is unclear. The germline CDR1 and CDR2 sequences are MDHEN and SYDVKM. Trimming stripped 8 bases from V and 5 bases from J, with 10 bases between. The CDR3 consists of 12 residues. The CDR3: CASAVRQNIQYF. Written as DNA, the CDR3 is TGTGCCAGCGCAGTCCGCCAAAACATTCAGTACTTC.

J is TRBJ2-5 and V is TRBV11-2, with D uncertain. V shed 0 bases and J shed 4 bases, with 9 bases lying between them. This CDR3 is built from 14 residues. Germline-derived CDR1 and CDR2 are SGHAT and FQNNGV. The CDR3 sequence is CASSLEGWIETQYF. In nucleotides, the CDR3 is TGTGCCAGCAGCTTAGAGGGGTGGATAGAGACCCAGTACTTC.

V and J are TRBV19 and TRBJ1-1, with D uncertain. The CDR3 totals 14 residues. The V gene lost 3 bases and the J gene lost 1 base, with 9 bases spanning the gap. The germline CDR1 and CDR2 sequences are LNHDA and SQIVND (reference sequence). The CDR3 here is CASSIWATNTEAFF. CDR3 coding DNA: TGTGCCAGTAGTATCTGGGCAACGAACACTGAAGCTTTCTTT.

This clonotype was observed a handful of times. V is TRBV4-1 and J is TRBJ2-1; the D is unclear. The CDR3 contains 16 residues. Germline assignment: CDR1 MGHRA and CDR2 YSYEKL. V lost 0 bases, J lost 3 bases, and 12 bases lay in between. CDR3: CASSQDSSGDYNEQFF. The CDR3 DNA sequence: TGCGCCAGCAGCCAAGATTCGTCCGGAGACTACAATGAGCAGTTCTTC.

To note about this clonotype: Without the conserved terminal phenylalanine or tryptophan, this CDR3 likely stems from a read error. The chain couples TRBV20-1 to TRBJ2-1; D gene unclear. The CDR3 has 11 residues. Trimming took off 7 bases at V and 5 bases at J, with 9 bases between the two ends. Germline CDR1 DFQATT, CDR2 SNEGSKA (reference sequence). The CDR3 sequence is CSGDGDNEQFL. The CDR3 DNA reads as TGCAGTGGCGACGGTGACAATGAGCAGTTCCTC.

This clonotype was observed a few times. This CDR3 reads CAISESEVRGVEQYF. DNA of the CDR3: TGTGCCATCAGTGAGTCCGAGGTCCGCGGCGTGGAGCAGTACTTC. This chain links TRBV10-3 with TRBJ2-5; D gene unclear. Germline lookup yields CDR1 ENHRY and CDR2 SYGVKD. The CDR3 runs to 15 residues. The V end lost 0 bases, the J end lost 11 bases, and 19 bases lay between the germline ends.

The chain uses TRBV25-1 and TRBJ1-1, with D uncertain. Germline assignment: CDR1 MGHDK and CDR2 SYGVNS. The V gene lost 4 bases and the J gene lost 0 bases, with 12 bases spanning the gap. This CDR3 region has 15 residues. DNA for the CDR3: TGTGCCAGCAGTGCCCCGGGTGGAATGAACACTGAAGCTTTCTTT. Encoded protein: CASSAPGGMNTEAFF.

This clonotype was counted only a few times. Written as DNA, the CDR3 is TGTGCCAGCAGCTTTCCCAAGGTTGGGGGCACCGGGGAGCTGTTTTTT. It is translated as CASSFPKVGGTGELFF. This chain links TRBV11-2 with TRBJ2-2, with D tentatively TRBD1 or TRBD2 (5 bases each). The V and J ends lost 3 bases and 4 bases respectively, with 15 bases between them. CDR1 and CDR2 from the germline V gene are SGHAT and FQNNGV. This CDR3 has 16 residues.

This clonotype appeared a few times. The V and J genes are TRBV6-5 and TRBJ2-5; D might be TRBD2 (5 bases). The germline gives CDR1 MNHEY, CDR2 SVGAGI. V was cut by 4 bases and J by 6 bases, with 24 bases left in between. The CDR3 consists of 17 residues. This CDR3 reads CASSSNDRDGWRKTQYF. The DNA for the CDR3 is TGTGCCAGCAGTTCAAACGACCGGGATGGTTGGAGGAAGACCCAGTACTTC.

The gene calls are TRBV18 and TRBJ2-7; D is unresolved. Germline V gene lookup returns CDR1 KGHSH and CDR2 LQKENI. V dropped 3 bases and J dropped 5 bases, with 11 bases sitting between them. This CDR3 comprises 13 residues. Here the CDR3 reads CASSPSGVDEQYF. The CDR3 DNA reads TGTGCCAGCTCACCCTCTGGGGTCGACGAGCAGTACTTC.

V usage is TRBV20-1 and J usage is TRBJ2-5; D uncertain. The assigned J gene may be wrong: the sequence end matches TRBJ2-7 better. Germline V lookup: CDR1 DFQATT, CDR2 SNEGSKA (reference sequence). This CDR3 has 13 amino acids. CDR3 region: CSASERWDYEQYF. The CDR3 DNA is TGCAGTGCTAGCGAACGGTGGGATTACGAGCAGTACTTC.

This clonotype turned up a few times. The rearrangement links TRBV29-1 to TRBJ1-1; no firm D call. CDR3 size: 13 residues. Germline loops: CDR1 SQVTM, CDR2 ANQGSEA. Trimming cost V 5 bases and J 0 bases, with 10 bases left between them. CDR3 in amino acids: CSVLRLMNTEAFF. The CDR3 DNA is TGCAGCGTTCTACGGCTTATGAACACTGAAGCTTTCTTT.

A few counts support this clonotype. J is TRBJ1-2 and V is TRBV28; D remains unclear. With 6 bases removed from V and 0 bases from J, the gap between germline ends came to 8 bases. Germline lookup yields CDR1 MDHEN and CDR2 SYDVKM. The CDR3 consists of 13 residues. This chain's CDR3 is CASRPRANYGYTF. CDR3 DNA: TGTGCCAGCAGACCTCGGGCTAACTATGGCTACACCTTC.

This sequence joins TRBV3-1 and TRBJ1-2; D remains unclear. Looked up from germline, CDR1 is LGHDT and CDR2 is YNNKEL (reference sequence). V lost 2 bases and J 8 bases, leaving 12 bases between the germline ends. The CDR3 loop spans 13 amino acids. Written as DNA, the CDR3 is TGTGCCAGCAGCCAACTCGACGACGTCGGCTACACCTTC. Protein sequence: CASSQLDDVGYTF.

This rearrangement joins TRBV27 to TRBJ2-1; 11 bases map to TRBD1. With V trimmed by 7 bases and J by 5 bases, 4 bases remained unmatched. Germline CDR1 is MNHEY and CDR2 is SMNVEV (reference sequence). The CDR3 loop spans 14 amino acids. CDR3 amino acids: CASIGQGADNEQFF. The CDR3 nucleotides read TGTGCCAGCATTGGACAGGGGGCGGACAATGAGCAGTTCTTC.